This T cell receptor beta chain was recorded in a study of cytomegalovirus exposure and HLA in healthy donors. Method: immunoSEQ multiplex PCR; TCRdb's copy keeps in-frame clones and lacks some. The sample lists 55,000 to 80,000 clones; 85% to 95% were seen once. Study outcomes and limitations: The study listed 164 cytomegalovirus-associated TCR beta chains. Confirmation in vitro established that a few CMV-associated chains were specific for CMV antigens. Both high specificity and high sensitivity reportedly marked the classifier's diagnosis of cytomegalovirus status. Whilst most TCR sequences proved rare, a subset of public TCRs occurred across many donors.

The ends lost 3 bases at V and 3 bases at J; junction bases unmatched: 3. CDR3 length: 14 residues. CDR1 and CDR2 from the germline V gene are LNHDA and SQIVND (reference sequence). Turning to this clone: Its antigen remains unknown.

The clonotype comes from a woman under 30 in good health and CMV-seropositive. Sample: PBMCs. This rearrangement joins TRBV19 to TRBJ1-1; 8 bases line up with TRBD1. Here the CDR3 reads CASSMTGDYTEAFF. CDR3 DNA sequence: TGTGCCAGTAGTATGACAGGGGACTACACTGAAGCTTTCTTT.